The following is a TCR beta chain sequence with its context. Its antigen is not identified. This CDR3 spans 16 amino acids. In germline, CDR1 is SGHRS, CDR2 YFSETQ. The V end lost 1 base, the J end lost 1 base, and 14 bases lay between the germline ends. The time point: cycle 4 day 1 (C4D1), after more than 5 weeks of nivolumab. Each patient relapsed following autologous stem cell transplantation, and prior brentuximab vedotin exposure differed. This entry belongs to a study of PD-1 blockade in classical Hodgkin lymphoma. Across the whole study: Patients received nivolumab 3 mg/kg intravenously every 2 weeks.

Overall study results and limits: Significantly greater TCR diversity emerged by C4D1 in CD4+ cells but not CD8+ cells. For complete responders, baseline diversity was comparable to that of newly diagnosed patients.

Repertoires were generated with immunoSEQ multiplex PCR, while TCRdb's copy carries only in-frame clones and drops some. The sample comprises 20,000 or so clones, about 86% of which are singletons, and about 6.3% rests with the top ten. The sequence derives from a human donor with classical Hodgkin lymphoma. This chain links TRBV5-1 with TRBJ1-1, with D possibly being TRBD1 (5 bases). The sample consisted of peripheral blood mononuclear cells (PBMCs), taken before the fourth cycle of nivolumab. The CDR3 DNA follows: TGCGCCAGCAGCTTGAGGGCCGGGACCACGAACACTGAAGCTTTCTTT. Its protein product is CASSLRAGTTNTEAFF.